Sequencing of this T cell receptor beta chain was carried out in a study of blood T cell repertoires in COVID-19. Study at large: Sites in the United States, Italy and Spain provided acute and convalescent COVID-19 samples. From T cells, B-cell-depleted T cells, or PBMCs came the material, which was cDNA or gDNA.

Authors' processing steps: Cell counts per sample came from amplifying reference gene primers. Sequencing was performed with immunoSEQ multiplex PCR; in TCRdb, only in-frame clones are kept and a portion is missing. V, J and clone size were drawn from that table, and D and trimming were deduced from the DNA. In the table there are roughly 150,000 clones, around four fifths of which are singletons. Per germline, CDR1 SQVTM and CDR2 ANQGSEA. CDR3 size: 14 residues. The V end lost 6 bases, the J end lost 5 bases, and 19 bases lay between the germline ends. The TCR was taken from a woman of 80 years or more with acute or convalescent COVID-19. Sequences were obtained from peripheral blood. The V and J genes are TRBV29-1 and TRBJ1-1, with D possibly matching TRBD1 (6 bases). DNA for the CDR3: TGCAGCGTCCGAGGGGGGGAGGCATGGACTGAAGCTTTCTTT. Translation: CSVRGGEAWTEAFF.